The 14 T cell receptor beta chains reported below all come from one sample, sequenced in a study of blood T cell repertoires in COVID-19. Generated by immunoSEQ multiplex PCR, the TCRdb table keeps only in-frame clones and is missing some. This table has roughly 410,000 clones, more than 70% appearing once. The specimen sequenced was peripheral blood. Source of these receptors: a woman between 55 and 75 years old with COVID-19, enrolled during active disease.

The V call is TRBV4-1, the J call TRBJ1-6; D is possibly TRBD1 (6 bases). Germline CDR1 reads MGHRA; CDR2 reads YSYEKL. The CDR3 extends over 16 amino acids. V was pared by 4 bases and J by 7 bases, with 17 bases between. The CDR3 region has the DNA TGCGCCAGCAGCCGATTCATCGGACAGACAAATTCACCCCTCCACTTT. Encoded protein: CASSRFIGQTNSPLHF.

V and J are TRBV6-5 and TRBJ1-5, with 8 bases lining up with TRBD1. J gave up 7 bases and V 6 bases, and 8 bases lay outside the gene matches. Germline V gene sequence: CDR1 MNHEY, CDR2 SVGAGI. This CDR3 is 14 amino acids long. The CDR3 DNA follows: TGTGCCAGCAGGGAGACAGGGGCGGGGCAGCCCCAGCATTTT. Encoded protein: CASRETGAGQPQHF.

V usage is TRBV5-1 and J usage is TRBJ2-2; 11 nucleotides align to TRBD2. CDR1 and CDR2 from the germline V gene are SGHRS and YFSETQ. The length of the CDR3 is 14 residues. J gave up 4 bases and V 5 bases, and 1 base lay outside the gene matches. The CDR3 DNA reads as TGCGCCAGCAGAACTAGCGGGGGCACCGGGGAGCTGTTTTTT. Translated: CASRTSGGTGELFF.

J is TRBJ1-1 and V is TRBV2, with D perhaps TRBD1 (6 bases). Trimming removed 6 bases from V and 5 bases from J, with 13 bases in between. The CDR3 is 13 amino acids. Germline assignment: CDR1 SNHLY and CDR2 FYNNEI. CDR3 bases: TGTGCCAGCAGGGTACAGGGAGGGACTGAAGCTTTCTTT. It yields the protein CASRVQGGTEAFF.

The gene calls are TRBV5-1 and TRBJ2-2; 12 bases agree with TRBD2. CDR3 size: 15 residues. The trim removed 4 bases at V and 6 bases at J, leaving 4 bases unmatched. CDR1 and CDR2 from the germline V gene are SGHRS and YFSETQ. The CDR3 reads CASSPTSGGPGELFF. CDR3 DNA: TGCGCCAGCAGCCCGACTAGCGGGGGTCCCGGGGAGCTGTTTTTT.

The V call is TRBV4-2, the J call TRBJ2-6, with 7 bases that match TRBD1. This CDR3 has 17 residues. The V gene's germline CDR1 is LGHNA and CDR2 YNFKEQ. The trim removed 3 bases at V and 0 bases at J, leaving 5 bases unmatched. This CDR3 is CASSQGQRSSGANVLTF. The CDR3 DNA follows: TGTGCCAGCAGCCAGGGACAGCGTAGCTCTGGGGCCAACGTCCTGACTTTC.

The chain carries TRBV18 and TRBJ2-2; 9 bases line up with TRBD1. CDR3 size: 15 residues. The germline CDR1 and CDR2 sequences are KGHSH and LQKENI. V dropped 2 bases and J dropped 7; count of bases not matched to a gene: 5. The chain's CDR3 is CASSPVQGAIGELFF. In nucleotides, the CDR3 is TGTGCCAGCTCACCAGTACAGGGGGCCATCGGGGAGCTGTTTTTT.

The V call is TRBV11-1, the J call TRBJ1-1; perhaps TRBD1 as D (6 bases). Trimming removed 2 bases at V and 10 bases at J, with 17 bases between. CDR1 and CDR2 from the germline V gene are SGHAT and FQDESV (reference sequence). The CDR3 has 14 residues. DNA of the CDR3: TGTGCCAGCAGCTTACAGGGGCTTGCGGCCCCAGCTTTCTTT. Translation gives CASSLQGLAAPAFF.

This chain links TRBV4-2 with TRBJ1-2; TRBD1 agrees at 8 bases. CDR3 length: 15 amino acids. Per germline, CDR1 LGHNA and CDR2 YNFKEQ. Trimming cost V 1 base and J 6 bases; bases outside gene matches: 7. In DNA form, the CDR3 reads TGTGCCAGCAGCCAAGTTTCGGACAGGGCTGATGGCTACACCTTC. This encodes CASSQVSDRADGYTF.

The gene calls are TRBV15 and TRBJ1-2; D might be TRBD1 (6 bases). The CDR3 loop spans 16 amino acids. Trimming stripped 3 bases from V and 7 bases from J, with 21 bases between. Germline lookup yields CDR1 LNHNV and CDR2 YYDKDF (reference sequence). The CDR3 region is CATSSETNYRVGGYTF. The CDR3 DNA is TGTGCCACCAGCAGCGAAACGAATTACAGGGTTGGTGGCTACACCTTC.

Here the CDR3 DNA reads TGTGCCAGCAGCTCCCAAGGACAGGGACTCGCTGAAGCTTTCTTT. This sequence encodes CASSSQGQGLAEAFF. The chain has TRBV7-3 and TRBJ1-1; 8 nucleotides line up with TRBD1. This CDR3 has 15 amino acids. Germline V lookup: CDR1 SGHTA, CDR2 FQGTGA. The ends lost 4 bases at V and 6 bases at J; junction bases unmatched: 10.

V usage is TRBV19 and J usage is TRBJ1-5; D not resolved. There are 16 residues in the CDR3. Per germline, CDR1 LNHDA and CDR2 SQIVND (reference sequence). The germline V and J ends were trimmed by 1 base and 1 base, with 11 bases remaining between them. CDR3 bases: TGTGCCAGTAGTATAGTGGCCAGAAAAAGCAATCAGCCCCAGCATTTT. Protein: CASSIVARKSNQPQHF.

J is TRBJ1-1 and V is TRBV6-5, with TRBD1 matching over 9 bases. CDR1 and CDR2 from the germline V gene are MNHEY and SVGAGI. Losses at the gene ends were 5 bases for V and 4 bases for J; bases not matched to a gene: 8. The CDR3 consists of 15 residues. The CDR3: CASSRDREFTTEAFF. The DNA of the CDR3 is TGTGCCAGCAGTAGGGACAGGGAGTTTACCACTGAAGCTTTCTTT.

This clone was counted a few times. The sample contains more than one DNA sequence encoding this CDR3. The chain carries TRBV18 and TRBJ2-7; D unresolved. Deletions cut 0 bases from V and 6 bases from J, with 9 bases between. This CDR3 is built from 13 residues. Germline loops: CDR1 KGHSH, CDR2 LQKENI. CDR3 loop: CASSPPSRVEQYF. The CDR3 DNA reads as TGTGCCAGCTCACCACCGAGCCGGGTCGAGCAGTACTTC.